The 30 T cell receptor beta chains below all came from one sample that was sequenced in a study of T-cell memory formation after mild COVID-19. TCRdb processed the 5' RACE reads anew with MiXCR; each CDR3 protein has one entry. The table lists 90,000 to 120,000 distinct CDR3 sequences, 14% of them singletons, with less than 45% in the top ten. The sequenced sample was PBMCs or a T cell subset sorted from them (not recorded which). The receptors originated from a young man who had mild COVID-19 (a few samples of this study predate the infection). Cell type and time point are not known.

This sequence joins TRBV20-1 and TRBJ2-2; 7 bases agree with TRBD1. Germline V gene sequence: CDR1 DFQATT, CDR2 SNEGSKA (reference sequence). The V gene end was trimmed by 1 base and the J gene end by 5 bases; junction bases not matched to a gene: 7. This CDR3 contains 15 residues. CDR3 sequence: CSARGTGALTGELFF. DNA for the CDR3: TGCAGTGCTAGAGGCACAGGGGCGCTGACCGGGGAGCTGTTTTTT.

Only a few counts were recorded for this clonotype. The chain employs TRBV10-2 and TRBJ2-3, with D uncertain. Germline V gene lookup returns CDR1 WSHSY and CDR2 SAAADI. The ends were cut back, 0 bases at V and 0 bases at J, with 10 bases in the middle. The CDR3 loop spans 16 amino acids. The CDR3: CASSESEGASTDTQYF. Here the CDR3 DNA reads TGCGCCAGCAGTGAGTCGGAAGGTGCGAGCACAGATACGCAGTATTTT.

The sample holds a few counts of this clonotype. The genes are TRBV14 and TRBJ2-1, with D maybe TRBD1 (5 bases). The germline V gene encodes CDR1 SGHDN and CDR2 FVKESK. V gave up 5 bases and J gave up 7 bases, with 15 bases separating them. The CDR3 is 14 amino acids. The CDR3 bases are TGTGCCAGCAGCGACCAGACAGCTCAGAATGAGCAGTTCTTC. Amino acids: CASSDQTAQNEQFF. Variable domain in full (rest from reference TRBV14 and TRBJ2-1): EAGVTQFPSHSVIEKGQTVTLRCDPISGHDNLYWYRRVMGKEIKFLLHFVKESKQDESGMPNNRFLAERTGGTYSTLKVQPAELEDSGVYFCASSDQTAQNEQFFGPGTRLTVL.

This clonotype occurred a few times. The V call is TRBV19, the J call TRBJ1-1, with D possibly matching TRBD1 (6 bases). V lost 5 bases, J lost 1 base, and 11 bases lay in between. There are 14 residues in the CDR3. Germline-derived CDR1 and CDR2 are LNHDA and SQIVND (reference sequence). The CDR3 here is CASSVGQTNTEAFF. CDR3 DNA sequence: TGTGCCAGTAGTGTCGGACAGACGAACACTGAAGCTTTCTTT. The full variable domain, in which reference TRBV19 and TRBJ1-1 provide the parts outside the CDR3, is DGGITQSPKYLFRKEGQNVTLSCEQNLNHDAMYWYRQDPGQGLRLIYYSQIVNDFQKGDIAEGYSVSREKKESFPLTVTSAQKNPTAFYLCASSVGQTNTEAFFGQGTRLTVV.

This CDR3 reads CATSRGTGWKDTQYF. The CDR3 DNA follows: TGTGCCACCAGCAGAGGAACAGGTTGGAAAGATACGCAGTATTTT. The chain links TRBV15 to TRBJ2-3, with D perhaps matching TRBD1 (5 bases). Germline CDR1 and CDR2: LNHNV and YYDKDF (reference sequence). Trimming cost V 1 base and J 5 bases, with 13 bases left between them. CDR3 length: 15 amino acids.

This clonotype was picked up many times. The rearrangement joins TRBV9 to TRBJ2-1; 8 bases map to TRBD2. Trimming cost V 4 bases and J 4 bases; bases outside gene matches: 7. The CDR3 is 15 amino acids. Germline lookup yields CDR1 SGDLS and CDR2 YYNGEE. The CDR3 loop is CASSPRGGAYNEQFF. The CDR3, as DNA: TGTGCCAGCAGCCCCCGGGGGGGCGCTTACAATGAGCAGTTCTTC.

This clonotype has just a few counts. The chain recombines TRBV18 with TRBJ2-3, with TRBD2 identical over 7 bases. Trimming took 6 bases from V and 5 from J; bases not matched to a gene: 14. Per the germline V gene, CDR1 is KGHSH and CDR2 is LQKENI. The CDR3 spans 16 residues. Here the CDR3 DNA reads TGTGCCAGCTCGCCGACCGCTAGCGGTAAAAGAGATACGCAGTATTTT. Protein product: CASSPTASGKRDTQYF.

The V and J genes are TRBV7-2 and TRBJ2-1, with D tentatively TRBD2 (6 bases). Germline CDR1 SGHTA, CDR2 FQGNSA. This CDR3 is 14 amino acids long. V was shortened by 0 bases and J by 7 bases, with 10 bases between the two germline ends. CDR3 amino acids: CASSLAGGLNEQFF. CDR3 DNA sequence: TGTGCCAGCAGCTTAGCGGGGGGATTAAATGAGCAGTTCTTC.

This clonotype was observed a few times. The chain links TRBV20-1 to TRBJ1-6, with 7 bases fitting TRBD1. From germline, CDR1 is DFQATT and CDR2 SNEGSKA (reference sequence). The V gene end was trimmed by 6 bases and the J gene end by 4 bases; junction bases not matched to a gene: 6. This CDR3 comprises 14 residues. The CDR3 spells CSAGTERYNSPLHF. CDR3 coding DNA: TGCAGTGCGGGGACAGAAAGATATAATTCACCCCTCCACTTT.

The sample holds a few counts of this clonotype. This rearrangement joins TRBV2 to TRBJ1-1, with a tentative D call TRBD1 (6 bases). The germline V gene has CDR1 SNHLY and CDR2 FYNNEI. This CDR3 is built from 15 residues. The ends were cut back, 6 bases at V and 2 bases at J, with 16 bases in the middle. In DNA, the CDR3 is TGTGCCAGCAGACGGCGACAGGAAATTAACACTGAAGCTTTCTTT. Its protein is CASRRRQEINTEAFF.

In its sample, this clonotype was seen a few times. The CDR3 DNA reads as TGTGCCAGCAGTCCCAGGGCTTTCGAAAATTCACCCCTCCACTTT. Residues: CASSPRAFENSPLHF. The chain links TRBV12-3 or TRBV12-4 to TRBJ1-6; D may be TRBD1 (5 bases). Trimming left V 5 bases short and J 7 bases short, with 15 bases between. The CDR3 is 15 residues long.

This clonotype was observed a handful of times. The chain couples TRBV12-3 or TRBV12-4 to TRBJ2-4, with 12 bases identical to TRBD2. Trimming at V came to 5 bases and at J to 12 bases, leaving 5 bases not matched to a gene. This CDR3 comprises 13 residues. CDR3 protein: CASSLTSGGTQYF. The CDR3 DNA follows: TGTGCCAGCAGTCTGACTAGCGGGGGCACTCAGTACTTC.

The chain couples TRBV7-2 to TRBJ2-3; D remains unclear. This CDR3 is 14 amino acids long. Trimming removed 6 bases at V and 3 bases at J, with 13 bases between. CDR1 is SGHTA, CDR2 FQGNSA, per germline. The CDR3 region has the DNA TGTGCCAGCAGTCCCTGGATATCTACAGATACGCAGTATTTT. It encodes CASSPWISTDTQYF.

The chain joins TRBV11-2 to TRBJ2-3, with 7 bases aligning to TRBD1. The J segment lost 0 bases and the V segment lost 3 bases, leaving 6 bases of the junction unmatched. This CDR3 spans 16 amino acids. The germline V gene has CDR1 SGHAT and CDR2 FQNNGV. The CDR3 DNA reads as TGTGCCAGCAGCTTCAGCAGGGGGATTAGCACAGATACGCAGTATTTT. It is translated as CASSFSRGISTDTQYF.

The genes are TRBV7-2 and TRBJ2-7; 12 bases are shared with TRBD2. The V gene's germline CDR1 is SGHTA and CDR2 FQGNSA. The V gene end was trimmed by 9 bases and the J gene end by 3 bases; junction bases not matched to a gene: 6. The CDR3 is 14 residues long. The CDR3 reads CASGLAGGLYEQYF. In DNA, the CDR3 is TGTGCCAGTGGCCTAGCGGGGGGGCTCTACGAGCAGTACTTC. Using reference TRBV7-2 and TRBJ2-7 for the parts outside the CDR3, the full variable domain is GAGVSQSPSNKVTEKGKDVELRCDPISGHTALYWYRQSLGQGLEFLIYFQGNSAPDKSGLPSDRFSAERTGGSVSTLTIQRTQQEDSAVYLCASGLAGGLYEQYFGPGTRLTVT.

The chain has TRBV10-3 and TRBJ2-1; 10 positions match TRBD2. The trim removed 2 bases at V and 4 bases at J, leaving 20 bases unmatched. Germline V gene lookup returns CDR1 ENHRY and CDR2 SYGVKD. The CDR3 sequence is 21 residues long. CDR3 coding DNA: TGTGCCATCAGTGAGGGGTTGGCTAGCGGGGGCCAACATAAATCATACAATGAGCAGTTCTTC. Its protein product is CAISEGLASGGQHKSYNEQFF.

The chain joins TRBV27 to TRBJ2-1, with D possibly called TRBD1 or TRBD2 (5 bases each). CDR3 size: 16 residues. Germline V CDR1 and CDR2: MNHEY, SMNVEV (reference sequence). Trimming took off 7 bases at V and 1 base at J, with 17 bases between the two ends. CDR3 in amino acids: CASTPGTNPSYNEQFF. CDR3 nucleotides: TGTGCCAGCACCCCCGGGACCAACCCTTCCTACAATGAGCAGTTCTTC.

This clonotype was detected only a few times. The chain combines TRBV7-6 with TRBJ2-7, with D tentatively TRBD2 (7 bases). Germline V CDR1 and CDR2: SGHVS, FNYEAQ. Trimming removed 1 base from V and 5 bases from J, with 12 bases in between. The CDR3 has 14 residues. The CDR3 reads CASSLGGGANEQYF. The CDR3 region has the DNA TGTGCCAGCAGCTTAGGTGGGGGGGCCAACGAGCAGTACTTC.

This clonotype was counted between two and nine times. The chain employs TRBV4-1 and TRBJ1-1; no reliable D call. The CDR3 covers 15 residues. Trimming removed 0 bases at V and 0 bases at J, with 8 bases between. In germline, CDR1 is MGHRA, CDR2 YSYEKL. The CDR3 reads CASSQEAGMNTEAFF. Written as DNA, the CDR3 is TGCGCCAGCAGCCAAGAGGCAGGAATGAACACTGAAGCTTTCTTT.

This clonotype was seen a few times. The chain uses TRBV20-1 and TRBJ2-7; D not resolved. Germline V CDR1 and CDR2: DFQATT, SNEGSKA (reference sequence). This CDR3 has 14 amino acids. Trimming left V 4 bases short and J 2 bases short, with 15 bases between. CDR3 amino acids: CSAIGQENTYEQYV. The DNA of the CDR3 is TGCAGTGCTATAGGTCAGGAAAACACCTACGAGCAGTACGTC.

The rearrangement links TRBV20-1 to TRBJ2-2, with TRBD2 as a possible D gene (5 bases). V was pared by 3 bases and J by 1 base, with 9 bases between. This CDR3 contains 14 residues. CDR1 DFQATT and CDR2 SNEGSKA come from the germline V gene (reference sequence). CDR3 protein: CSASLRENTGELFF. In nucleotides, the CDR3 is TGCAGTGCTAGCCTCCGGGAGAACACCGGGGAGCTGTTTTTT.

The V gene is TRBV21-1, the J gene TRBJ1-6. TRBV21-1 is a pseudogene segment. The CDR3 is made up of 15 amino acids. The CDR3 loop reads CASSSGWVWSSPLHF. The CDR3 region has the DNA TGTGCCAGCAGCAGCGGATGGGTGTGGAGCTCACCCCTCCACTTT.

This clonotype turned up a few times. V is TRBV29-1 and J is TRBJ1-2, with unresolved D. This CDR3 has 13 residues. CDR1 is SQVTM and CDR2 is ANQGSEA in the germline V gene. Trimming removed 7 bases at V and 5 bases at J, with 17 bases between. DNA for the CDR3: TGCAGCGCCAGCGTTGAAGCGGGGTATGGCTACACCTTC. Translating gives CSASVEAGYGYTF.

The rearrangement joins TRBV7-9 to TRBJ2-7; perhaps TRBD1 as D (5 bases). Germline V lookup: CDR1 SEHNR, CDR2 FQNEAQ (reference sequence). The CDR3 consists of 12 residues. Trimming took 5 bases from V and 3 from J, leaving 8 bases between them. The CDR3 is CASSHDSYEQYV. CDR3 DNA sequence: TGTGCCAGCAGCCACGACAGCTACGAGCAGTACGTC.

This clonotype was counted many times. The chain recombines TRBV29-1 with TRBJ2-5; possibly TRBD1 for D (7 bases). CDR1 and CDR2 from the germline V gene are SQVTM and ANQGSEA. V lost 8 bases and J 5 bases, leaving 21 bases between the germline ends. CDR3 length: 14 residues. The DNA for the CDR3 is TGCAGCTCCGGGACAGCCCTAGGGGGGGAGACCCAGTACTTC. It translates to CSSGTALGGETQYF.

This chain uses TRBV15 with TRBJ2-3; tentative D call: TRBD1 (6 bases). Germline assignment: CDR1 LNHNV and CDR2 YYDKDF (reference sequence). Trimming pared 5 bases from V and 0 bases from J, leaving 18 bases between. The CDR3 covers 17 residues. CDR3 loop: CATSPSGTRGSTDTQYF. The CDR3 nucleotides are TGTGCCACCAGCCCCTCCGGGACACGAGGCAGCACAGATACGCAGTATTTT.

The chain links TRBV6-5 to TRBJ1-1; 7 positions match TRBD1. This CDR3 region has 19 residues. CDR1 and CDR2 (germline): MNHEY, SVGAGI. The trim removed 7 bases at V and 4 bases at J, leaving 24 bases unmatched. The CDR3 sequence: CASIQTGVRSLRGGTEAFF. The CDR3 bases are TGTGCCAGCATACAAACAGGGGTTAGATCCCTACGTGGTGGCACTGAAGCTTTCTTT.

This clonotype showed up just a few times. The V call is TRBV11-2, the J call TRBJ1-1; 7 bases are a match to TRBD1. After removal of 2 bases from V and 5 bases from J, the junction contained 8 bases not matched to a gene. The V gene's germline CDR1 is SGHAT and CDR2 FQNNGV. The CDR3 totals 15 residues. CDR3 nucleotides: TGTGCCAGCAGCTTACAGGGGGGGGTCGGAACTGAAGCTTTCTTT. It yields the protein CASSLQGGVGTEAFF.

The chain has TRBV19 and TRBJ2-3; D not resolved. The CDR3 totals 13 residues. Germline loops: CDR1 LNHDA, CDR2 SQIVND (reference sequence). The V gene lost 6 bases and the J gene lost 5 bases, with 12 bases spanning the gap. The CDR3 DNA follows: TGTGCCAGTAGGGCAGGATTGGAAGATACGCAGTATTTT. This sequence encodes CASRAGLEDTQYF.

V usage is TRBV21-1 and J usage is TRBJ2-1; TRBD2 was called by the table and not checked on the DNA. TRBV21-1 is assigned pseudogene status. CDR3 length: 14 amino acids. The CDR3 loop reads CAWRLADSYNEQFF. CDR3 DNA sequence: TGTGCCTGGAGGCTAGCGGACTCCTACAATGAGCAGTTCTTC.